This passage covers 19 T cell receptor beta chains from one sample sequenced in a study of blood T cell repertoires in COVID-19. Data came from immunoSEQ multiplex PCR; TCRdb stores just in-frame clones and leaves some out. The table shows tens of thousands of clones, with around 83% occurring only once. The specimen sequenced was peripheral blood. These TCRs come from a man in his fifties with active COVID-19.

This chain links TRBV18 with TRBJ1-1, with 7 bases matching TRBD1. The CDR3 is 15 residues long. V was pared by 4 bases and J by 1 base, with 6 bases of the junction left unmatched. Germline assignment: CDR1 KGHSH and CDR2 LQKENI. The CDR3 DNA reads as TGTGCCAGCTCACAGGGACAGATAAAGAACACTGAAGCTTTCTTT. This codes for CASSQGQIKNTEAFF.

This clone was counted a few times. The chain has TRBV10-1 and TRBJ2-1; TRBD2 matches 8 bases. V shed 5 bases, J shed 3 bases, and the junction held 3 bases outside the gene matches. The CDR3 runs 14 residues. The germline V gene has CDR1 WNHNN and CDR2 SYGVQD (reference sequence). CDR3 sequence (DNA): TGCGCCAGCAGTCCAGCGGGGGTCTACAATGAGCAGTTCTTC. It encodes CASSPAGVYNEQFF.

The chain employs TRBV15 and TRBJ2-5; TRBD1 matches at 9 bases. The CDR3 runs 15 residues. Germline lookup yields CDR1 LNHNV and CDR2 YYDKDF (reference sequence). The junction had 8 bases not matched to a gene; V was cut back by 0 bases and J by 9 bases. In DNA, the CDR3 is TGTGCCACCAGCAGAGATAGGACAGGGGTAATGGCCCAGTACTTC. Amino acid sequence: CATSRDRTGVMAQYF.

This clone was seen a few times. J is TRBJ1-1 and V is TRBV12-3 or TRBV12-4; D is ambiguous. The CDR3 length is 13 residues. Trimming took off 7 bases at V and 4 bases at J, with 13 bases between the two ends. CDR3 sequence (DNA): TGTGCCAGCATCCCAGAGGGCGGCACTGAAGCTTTCTTT. Translated: CASIPEGGTEAFF.

The chain carries TRBV11-2 and TRBJ2-3; 9 bases are shared with TRBD2. V shed 5 bases and J 0 bases; nucleotides not matched to a gene: 0. Germline V gene sequence: CDR1 SGHAT, CDR2 FQNNGV. There are 14 residues in the CDR3. CDR3 protein: CASSLAGSTDTQYF. CDR3 DNA sequence: TGTGCCAGCAGCCTAGCGGGGAGCACAGATACGCAGTATTTT.

The chain joins TRBV12-5 to TRBJ1-1, with D possibly matching TRBD1 (6 bases). This CDR3 is built from 13 residues. Germline CDR1 is LGHNT and CDR2 is FRNRAP. The V end lost 6 bases, the J end lost 1 base, and 9 bases lay between the germline ends. The CDR3 nucleotides read TGTGCTAGTGGGCGGACAGCGAACACTGAAGCTTTCTTT. This sequence encodes CASGRTANTEAFF.

The rearrangement joins TRBV19 to TRBJ2-5; D is possibly TRBD1 (6 bases). V was pared by 1 base and J by 5 bases, with 11 bases between. Per germline, CDR1 LNHDA and CDR2 SQIVND (reference sequence). This CDR3 has 14 residues. Here the CDR3 reads CASSIGGGRETQYF. CDR3 sequence (DNA): TGTGCCAGTAGTATAGGTGGGGGCCGGGAGACCCAGTACTTC.

The chain recombines TRBV6-5 with TRBJ2-7; the match to TRBD1 covers 7 bases. The CDR3 is made up of 14 amino acids. CDR1 MNHEY and CDR2 SVGAGI come from the germline V gene. The trim removed 7 bases at V and 0 bases at J, leaving 6 bases unmatched. Here the CDR3 DNA reads TGTGCCAGCACATTACAGGGGATCTCCTACGAGCAGTACTTC. It specifies CASTLQGISYEQYF.

The chain couples TRBV7-2 to TRBJ2-7; D unclear. The CDR3 runs 11 residues. Trimming took off 4 bases at V and 7 bases at J, with 8 bases between the two ends. CDR1 is SGHTA, CDR2 FQGNSA, per germline. This chain's CDR3 is CASSYSREQYF. CDR3 coding DNA: TGTGCCAGCAGCTATTCGAGGGAGCAGTACTTC.

This clone showed up just a few times. The chain combines TRBV6-5 with TRBJ2-7; 11 nucleotides line up with TRBD1. Unmatched junction bases numbered 8, after V lost 10 bases and J lost 3 bases. The CDR3 has 14 amino acids. Germline-derived CDR1 and CDR2 are MNHEY and SVGAGI. The CDR3 is CATHRGTGGYEQYF. For the CDR3, the DNA is TGTGCCACCCATCGTGGGACAGGGGGCTACGAGCAGTACTTC.

This clone was counted only a few times. The chain is built from TRBV27 and TRBJ1-5, with D unclear. V was shortened by 3 bases and J by 1 base, with 7 bases between the two germline ends. This CDR3 has 14 residues. From germline, CDR1 is MNHEY and CDR2 SMNVEV (reference sequence). CDR3 sequence reads: CASSFSRSNQPQHF. In nucleotides, the CDR3 is TGTGCCAGCAGTTTTTCTAGAAGCAATCAGCCCCAGCATTTT.

Regarding this clone: This specimen includes other DNA sequences encoding the same CDR3. V and J are TRBV7-3 and TRBJ1-5; tentatively, D is TRBD1 (5 bases). This CDR3 region has 13 residues. Germline CDR1 and CDR2: SGHTA and FQGTGA. Trimming shortened V by 2 bases and J by 4 bases, and 6 bases separated the two germline ends. The DNA for the CDR3 is TGTGCCAGCAGCTTACAGGGAAATCAGCCCCAGCATTTT. It translates to CASSLQGNQPQHF.

The rearrangement joins TRBV6-5 to TRBJ1-4; D perhaps matches TRBD1 (5 bases). The CDR3 has 15 amino acids. Deletions cut 6 bases from V and 0 bases from J, with 11 bases between. Germline loops: CDR1 MNHEY, CDR2 SVGAGI. DNA of the CDR3: TGTGCCAGCAGCCACAAGGGGACAACTAATGAAAAACTGTTTTTT. It is translated as CASSHKGTTNEKLFF.

The chain employs TRBV28 and TRBJ2-5, with D unclear. The ends were cut back, 5 bases at V and 5 bases at J, with 12 bases in the middle. The CDR3 runs 13 residues. In germline, CDR1 is MDHEN, CDR2 SYDVKM. CDR3 nucleotides: TGTGCCAGCAGTGCCGTGAGTCGCGAGACCCAGTACTTC. Protein product: CASSAVSRETQYF.

The DNA of the CDR3 is TGTGCCAGCAGTTACGGTTTAGGGGATGAGCAGTTCTTC. Protein sequence: CASSYGLGDEQFF. The V gene is TRBV6-5, the J gene TRBJ2-1; weak D call: TRBD1 (5 bases). The CDR3 length is 13 residues. Trimming left V 2 bases short and J 8 bases short, with 10 bases between. Germline V gives CDR1 MNHEY, CDR2 SVGAGI.

The chain uses TRBV29-1 and TRBJ1-1, with D tentatively TRBD1 (6 bases). Looked up from germline, CDR1 is SQVTM and CDR2 is ANQGSEA. This CDR3 is built from 10 residues. CDR3 in DNA: TGCGTAGGGGGGGACACTGAAGCTTTCTTT. Residues: CVGGDTEAFF.

The chain carries TRBV6-5 and TRBJ2-7, with D tentatively TRBD1 (5 bases). The ends were cut back, 0 bases at V and 3 bases at J, with 9 bases in the middle. Germline V gives CDR1 MNHEY, CDR2 SVGAGI. CDR3 length: 14 amino acids. The CDR3 loop is CASSYSRQSYEQYF. The CDR3 DNA follows: TGTGCCAGCAGTTACTCGAGACAGAGCTACGAGCAGTACTTC.

This clone appeared a single time. The CDR3 bases are TGTGCCAGCAGTTCGGGACAGGGGGCTGGTATCGGAAAACTGTTTTTT. This translates into CASSSGQGAGIGKLFF. The chain recombines TRBV6-5 with TRBJ1-4; 12 bases fit TRBD1. The CDR3 has 16 amino acids. CDR1 MNHEY and CDR2 SVGAGI come from the germline V gene. The V gene end was trimmed by 4 bases and the J gene end by 10 bases; junction bases not matched to a gene: 10.

The genes are TRBV7-7 and TRBJ2-3; D might be TRBD2 (6 bases). This CDR3 contains 13 residues. In germline, CDR1 is SSHAT, CDR2 FNYEAQ (reference sequence). V was cut by 5 bases and J by 6 bases, with 12 bases left in between. The CDR3 nucleotides read TGTGCCAGCAGCGCGGACTACCCCGATACGCAGTATTTT. This gives the protein CASSADYPDTQYF. The whole variable domain, remainder taken from reference TRBV7-7 and TRBJ2-3, is GAGVSQSPRYKVTKRGQDVTLRCDPISSHATLYWYQQALGQGPEFLTYFNYEAQPDKSGLPSDRFSAERPEGSISTLTIQRTEQRDSAMYRCASSADYPDTQYFGPGTRLTVL.